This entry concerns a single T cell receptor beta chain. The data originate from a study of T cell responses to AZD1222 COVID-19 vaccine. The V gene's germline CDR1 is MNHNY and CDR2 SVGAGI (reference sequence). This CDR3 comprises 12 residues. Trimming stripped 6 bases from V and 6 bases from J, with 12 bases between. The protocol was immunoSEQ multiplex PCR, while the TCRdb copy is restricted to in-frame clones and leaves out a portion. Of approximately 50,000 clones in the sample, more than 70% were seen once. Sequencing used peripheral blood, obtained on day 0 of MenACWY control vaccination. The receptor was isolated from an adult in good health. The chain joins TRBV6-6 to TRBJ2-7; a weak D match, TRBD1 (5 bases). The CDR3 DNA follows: TGTGCCAGCAGACCACGACAGACCGAGCAGTACTTC. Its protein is CASRPRQTEQYF.